This T cell receptor (beta chain) was identified during a study of cytomegalovirus exposure and HLA in healthy donors. Study details: A previous analysis identified 100 million or so unique TCR beta sequences derived from some 170 million T cells. Study findings and constraints: The analysis excluded some indistinguishable V segments, including TRBV6-2 and TRBV6-3.

The PCR was carried out with 60 Vbeta primers and 13 Jbeta primers. Repertoires were generated with immunoSEQ multiplex PCR, while TCRdb's copy carries only in-frame clones and drops some. The sample carries approximately 90,000 clones, 77% recorded once. Healthy bone marrow donors made up the cohort. Unrecorded immune exposure was likely among donors, who were nominally healthy when sampled. A note on this clone: Its antigen remains unknown.

Germline values: CDR1 SEHNR, CDR2 FQNEAQ (reference sequence). This CDR3 spans 15 amino acids. The V and J ends lost 1 base and 6 bases, in that order; junction bases with no gene match: 3. The gene calls are TRBV7-9 and TRBJ1-6; TRBD1 aligns across 7 bases. The material sequenced was PBMCs. This TCR derives from a boy younger than 18 in good health and CMV-seronegative. Here the CDR3 reads CASSLGGTVNSPLHF. In DNA form, the CDR3 reads TGTGCCAGCAGCTTAGGGGGGACAGTTAATTCACCCCTCCACTTT. The whole variable domain, filled in from reference TRBV7-9 and TRBJ1-6, reads DTGVSQNPRHKITKRGQNVTFRCDPISEHNRLYWYRQTLGQGPEFLTYFQNEAQLEKSRLLSDRFSAERPKGSFSTLEIQRTEQGDSAMYLCASSLGGTVNSPLHFGNGTRLTVT.